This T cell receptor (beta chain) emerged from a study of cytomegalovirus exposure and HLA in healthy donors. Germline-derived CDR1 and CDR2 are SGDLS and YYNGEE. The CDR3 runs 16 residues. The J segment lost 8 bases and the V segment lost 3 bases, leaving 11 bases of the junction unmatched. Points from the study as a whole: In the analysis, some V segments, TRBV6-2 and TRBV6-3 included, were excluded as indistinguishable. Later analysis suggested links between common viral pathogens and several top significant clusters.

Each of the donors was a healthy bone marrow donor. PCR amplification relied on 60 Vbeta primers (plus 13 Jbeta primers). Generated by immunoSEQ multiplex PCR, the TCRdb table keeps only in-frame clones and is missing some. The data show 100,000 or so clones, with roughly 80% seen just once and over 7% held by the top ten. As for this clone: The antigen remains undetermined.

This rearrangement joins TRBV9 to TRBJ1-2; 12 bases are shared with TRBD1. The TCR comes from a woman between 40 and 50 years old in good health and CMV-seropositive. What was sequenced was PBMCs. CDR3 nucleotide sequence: TGTGCCAGCAGCGGGACACCGGGACAGGGGGCGGGCGGCTACACCTTC. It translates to CASSGTPGQGAGGYTF.